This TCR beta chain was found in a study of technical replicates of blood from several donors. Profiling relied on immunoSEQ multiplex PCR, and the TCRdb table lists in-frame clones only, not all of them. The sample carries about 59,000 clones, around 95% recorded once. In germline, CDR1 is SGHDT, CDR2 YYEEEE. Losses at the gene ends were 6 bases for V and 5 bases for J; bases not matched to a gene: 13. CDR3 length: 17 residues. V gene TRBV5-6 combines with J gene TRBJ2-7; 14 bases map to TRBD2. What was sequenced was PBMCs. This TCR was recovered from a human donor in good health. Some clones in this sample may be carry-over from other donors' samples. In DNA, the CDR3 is TGTGCCAGCAACAAAGACCCGACTAGCGGGAGGGTCAACGAGCAGTACTTC. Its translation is CASNKDPTSGRVNEQYF. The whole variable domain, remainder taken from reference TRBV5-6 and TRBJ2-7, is DAGVTQSPTHLIKTRGQQVTLRCSPKSGHDTVSWYQQALGQGPQFIFQYYEEEERQRGNFPDRFSGHQFPNYSSELNVNALLLGDSALYLCASNKDPTSGRVNEQYFGPGTRLTVT.